This T cell receptor (beta chain) appears in the sequencing data of a study of beta chain features in type 1 diabetes. Study findings and constraints: Moderate but significant shortening of TCRB CDR3s was recorded in all four CD4+ subsets from Type 1 diabetes patients.

Expressed TCRB transcripts got sequenced, as all isolated RNA was reverse transcribed. Profiling relied on immunoSEQ multiplex PCR, and the TCRdb table lists in-frame clones only, not all of them. The sample has about 660,000 clones, over 12% seen once. Germline V gives CDR1 LGHNA, CDR2 YSLEER. With 2 bases removed from V and 5 bases from J, the gap between germline ends came to 15 bases. The CDR3 is made up of 15 amino acids. As concerns this clone: Antigen unknown.

The clonotype originates from a man between 18 and 29 years old with type 1 diabetes. Sequencing was done on a sample of naive CD4+ T cells from blood. The V call is TRBV4-3, the J call TRBJ1-1, with a possible D match to TRBD1 (5 bases). The CDR3 DNA follows: TGCGCCAGCAGCCAACATCAGAGGGGTCAAACTGAAGCTTTCTTT. Translation: CASSQHQRGQTEAFF.